The rows below give T cell receptor beta chains drawn from one sample of a study of shared T cell receptors in the human thymus. Produced via immunoSEQ multiplex PCR; TCRdb's table is partial and in-frame only. Here the sample spans hundreds of thousands of clones, more than 75% being singletons. A further study also used this sample, focusing on human thymus T cells.

The specimen was thymocytes. These receptors were obtained from a boy in the first two years of life with a congenital heart defect. Both conserved end residues are part of each CDR3. A D gene is named only where the DNA matches it firmly. Clone size appears in some rows only: once, few, many, or a class for an expanded clone.

TRBJ2-7 . TRBV4-3 TRBD1 TGCGCCAGCAGCCAAGATCGTCGGGACAGGCGACCCTACGAGCAGTACTTC CASSQDRRDRRPYEQYF
TRBJ1-5 . TRBV6-5 TRBD1 TGTGCCAGCAGAGAGACAGGGGGGCAGCAGCCCCAGCATTTT CASRETGGQQPQHF
TRBJ2-1 . TRBV13 . TGTGCCAGCAGCTTATGGCCAGGAAACAATGAGCAGTTCTTC CASSLWPGNNEQFF
TRBJ2-7 . TRBV27 . TGTGCCAGCAGTTTACACCGGGACTCCTTTCGGGTCTACGAGCAGTACTTC CASSLHRDSFRVYEQYF
TRBJ2-3 . TRBV25-1 . TGTGCCAGCAGTGAATCTTGGCCGAGCACAGATACGCAGTATTTT CASSESWPSTDTQYF
TRBJ2-1 . TRBV29-1 TRBD2 TGCAGCTGGACTAGCGGGGACCAGAGCTCCTACAATGAGCAGTTCTTC CSWTSGDQSSYNEQFF
TRBJ2-7 . TRBV7-9 TRBD1 TGTGCCAGCAGTAGGGACAGGGGGCTGTACGAGCAGTACTTC CASSRDRGLYEQYF
TRBJ2-1 . TRBV4-1 TRBD1 TGCGCCAGCAGCTCCGGGACAGGGTACAATGAGCAGTTCTTC CASSSGTGYNEQFF
TRBJ2-7 . TRBV5-4 . TGTGCCAGCAGCTTGCGGGACAAGTACGAGCAGTACTTC CASSLRDKYEQYF
TRBJ1-2 . TRBV6-5 TRBD1 TGTGCCAGCAGCGGGACAGGGGGTAACTATGGCTACACCTTC CASSGTGGNYGYTF
TRBJ1-5 once TRBV4-1 . TGCGCCAGCAGCCAAGATAAGCATCAGGGAAATAATAGCAATCAGCCCCAGCATTTT CASSQDKHQGNNSNQPQHF
TRBJ2-7 . TRBV5-4 TRBD2 TGTGCCAGCAGCCCCGACCCTAGCGGGAGGATCCACGAGCAGTACTTC CASSPDPSGRIHEQYF
TRBJ2-1 . TRBV9 TRBD2 TGTGCCAGCAGCGTAGTGCCAGCGGGGGCCGACAATGAGCAGTTCTTC CASSVVPAGADNEQFF
TRBJ2-1 . TRBV11-3 . TGTGCCAGCAGCACACTACAGGGCAATGAGCAGTTCTTC CASSTLQGNEQFF
TRBJ2-1 . TRBV28 TRBD2 TGTGCCAGCAGTTACACGAACGACCTAGCGGGAGGGAGCAATGAGCAGTTCTTC CASSYTNDLAGGSNEQFF
TRBJ2-7 . TRBV11-2 TRBD1 TGTGCCAGCAGCTTAGAAGGGACAGGGAACAACGAGCAGTACTTC CASSLEGTGNNEQYF
TRBJ2-1 . TRBV27 . TGTGCCAGCAGTTTAAGGAGGGGGGGGGTCAATGAGCAGTTCTTC CASSLRRGGVNEQFF
TRBJ2-5 . TRBV5-1 . TGCGCCAGCAGCCCGCGGGGACAGAATCAAGAGACCCAGTACTTC CASSPRGQNQETQYF
TRBJ1-2 few TRBV4-3 TRBD1 TGCGCCAGCAGCCAAGTCCTAGGACAGGGGCGCTACACCTTC CASSQVLGQGRYTF
TRBJ1-5 . TRBV4-2 . TGTGCCAGCAGCCAAGATAGGGAGGGAGACCTCGATCAGCCCCAGCATTTT CASSQDREGDLDQPQHF
TRBJ2-4 . TRBV28 . TGTGCCGTCGCCTGGAGGGCGGGATCGTTGACCAAAAACATTCAGTACTTC CAVAWRAGSLTKNIQYF
TRBJ2-1 . TRBV11-2 . TGTGCCAGCAGCCCAGGCCGTCCCAATCACGATGAGCAGTTCTTC CASSPGRPNHDEQFF
TRBJ1-5 . TRBV19 . TGTGCCAGTAGTATAGATATGGGGGCCTATAGCAATCAGCCCCAGCATTTT CASSIDMGAYSNQPQHF
TRBJ1-1 once TRBV5-1 . TGCGCCAGCAGCTCCTCACCGACAGTGGGGACTGAAGCTTTCTTT CASSSSPTVGTEAFF
TRBJ2-2 . TRBV14 . TGTGCCAGCAGCCCAAGAGAGAACACCGGGGAGCTGTTTTTT CASSPRENTGELFF
TRBJ1-2 . TRBV15 . TGTGCCACCAGCAGAGATCAGAACTATGGCTACACCTTC CATSRDQNYGYTF
TRBJ2-7 . TRBV28 TRBD2 TGTGCCAGCACCATTTCAACTAGCGGAGCCATCTACGAGCAGTACTTC CASTISTSGAIYEQYF
TRBJ1-1 . TRBV15 TRBD1 TGTGCCACCAGCAGATCTGGGACAGGGAGGCTGGACACTGAAGCTTTCTTT CATSRSGTGRLDTEAFF
TRBJ2-7 . TRBV28 . TGTGCCAGCAGCCCCCATTTCCACGAGCAGTACTTC CASSPHFHEQYF
TRBJ2-2 few TRBV18 TRBD2 TGTGCCAGCTCACCGACTAGCGGGAGGTCGGACACCGGGGAGCTGTTTTTT CASSPTSGRSDTGELFF
TRBJ2-7 . TRBV12-5 TRBD1 TGTGCTAGTGGTCGCCGGGACAGGGGACACGAGCAGTACTTC CASGRRDRGHEQYF
TRBJ1-2 . TRBV7-9 . TGTGCCAGCAGCTTAACGGGGGGTAGACCGGAGGGTGGCTACACCTTC CASSLTGGRPEGGYTF
TRBJ1-2 . TRBV28 . TGTGCCAGCAGCGAACAAGCTAACTATGGCTACACCTTC CASSEQANYGYTF
TRBJ2-1 . TRBV19 . TGTGCCAGTAGTTCACCCCTCGGGTTGAACAATGAGCAGTTCTTC CASSSPLGLNNEQFF
TRBJ1-6 . TRBV6-5 . TGTGCCAGCAGTTACAACAGGCTGTCCATCACCCTCCACTTT CASSYNRLSITLHF
TRBJ2-7 . TRBV7-8 . TGTGCCAGCAGCTTACACAGGGACGAGCAGTACTTC CASSLHRDEQYF
TRBJ1-1 . TRBV5-6 . TGTGCCAGCAGCTTGGGGGGGGGATTTTTTACTGAAGCTTTCTTT CASSLGGGFFTEAFF
TRBJ2-3 . TRBV27 . TGTGCCAGCAGTTTACGCCAGGGGACCACAGATACGCAGTATTTT CASSLRQGTTDTQYF
TRBJ2-7 . TRBV7-6 . TGTGCCAGCAGCTTGGGCAGAGCCTACGAGCAGTACTTC CASSLGRAYEQYF
TRBJ1-1 once TRBV14 . TGTGCCAGCAGCCAAACCCCTCGGGGGAGATATCACACTGAAGCTTTCTTT CASSQTPRGRYHTEAFF
TRBJ1-2 . TRBV7-2 . TGTGCCAGCAGCTCGCTCAGGGTGAACTATGGCTACACCTTC CASSSLRVNYGYTF
TRBJ1-6 . TRBV5-1 TRBD1 TGCGCCAGCAAACTACAACAGGGGGCGGAGGATAATTCACCCCTCCACTTT CASKLQQGAEDNSPLHF
TRBJ2-3 . TRBV28 . TGTGCCAGCAGTCCCCCGAGGGCAGGGGAACCGGCAGATACGCAGTATTTT CASSPPRAGEPADTQYF
TRBJ1-2 . TRBV6-5 . TGTGCCAGCACCGGACTAGGGGGCTACACCTTC CASTGLGGYTF
TRBJ1-5 . TRBV27 TRBD1 TGTGCCAGCAGCCGGACAGGGGGCTTGTGGCAGCCCCAGCATTTT CASSRTGGLWQPQHF
TRBJ1-5 . TRBV5-5 . TGTGCCAGCAGCGGATACCCGGGGAAGCCCCAGCATTTT CASSGYPGKPQHF
TRBJ2-7 . TRBV19 . TGTGCCAGTAGTATAGGACAGATCTACGAGCAGTACTTC CASSIGQIYEQYF
TRBJ1-2 . TRBV6-1 TRBD1 TGTGCCAGCAGCAGGGACAGGAAGAAACCCTATGGCTACACCTTC CASSRDRKKPYGYTF
TRBJ2-3 . TRBV11-2 . TGTGCCAGCAGCCCTACTAGCACAGATACGCAGTATTTT CASSPTSTDTQYF
TRBJ1-6 . TRBV5-4 . TGTGCCAGCAGCACCCAGGGCTCAGATAATTCACCCCTCCACTTT CASSTQGSDNSPLHF
TRBJ2-1 . TRBV4-3 TRBD2 TGCGCCAGCAGCCAAGATCTCTGGGGAGGGGCTCACTACAATGAGCAGTTCTTC CASSQDLWGGAHYNEQFF